These 20 T cell receptor beta chains came from one sample sequenced in a study of cytomegalovirus exposure and HLA in healthy donors. The primer mix had 60 Vbeta and 13 Jbeta primers. Libraries were prepared by immunoSEQ multiplex PCR; TCRdb keeps only in-frame clonotypes and omits some of them. Of about 160,000 clones in the sample, about 80% were seen once. Material: PBMCs. These receptor sequences come from a female donor in good health and CMV-seronegative.

V is TRBV6-5 and J is TRBJ2-7; 8 bases agree with TRBD2. Germline V CDR1 and CDR2: MNHEY, SVGAGI. The CDR3 is 16 amino acids. J was trimmed by 0 bases and V by 4 bases; bases with no gene match: 8. The DNA for the CDR3 is TGTGCCAGCAGTTCGTCGGGGGGGACTAGCTCCTACGAGCAGTACTTC. Translation gives CASSSSGGTSSYEQYF.

The chain employs TRBV20-1 and TRBJ1-2; maybe TRBD1 (5 bases). There are 11 residues in the CDR3. Germline V gene lookup returns CDR1 DFQATT and CDR2 SNEGSKA (reference sequence). The V and J ends lost 5 bases and 5 bases respectively, with 9 bases between them. The CDR3, as DNA: TGCAGTGCTGAGACAGCGTATGGCTACACCTTC. Its translation is CSAETAYGYTF.

The chain recombines TRBV5-1 with TRBJ1-2; a weak D match, TRBD1 (6 bases). CDR1 is SGHRS, CDR2 YFSETQ, per germline. V lost 0 bases to trimming and J lost 8 bases, with 8 bases between them. The length of the CDR3 is 12 residues. CDR3 sequence (DNA): TGCGCCAGCAGCTTGGACAGGGAAGGCTACACCTTC. This sequence encodes CASSLDREGYTF.

The chain employs TRBV7-8 and TRBJ2-7; D perhaps matches TRBD2 (6 bases). The CDR3 is made up of 15 amino acids. V was shortened by 4 bases and J by 5 bases, with 18 bases between the two germline ends. From germline, CDR1 is SGHVS and CDR2 FQNEAQ. The CDR3 here is CASSSLGGLGHEQYF. CDR3 nucleotides: TGTGCCAGCAGCTCCCTCGGGGGATTGGGCCACGAGCAGTACTTC.

This clone was detected once. The same CDR3 can be traced to other DNA sequences in this sample. This chain's CDR3 is CASSLAGNEQFF. CDR3 DNA sequence: TGCGCCAGCAGCTTGGCGGGAAATGAGCAGTTCTTC. The chain employs TRBV5-1 and TRBJ2-1, with a tentative D call TRBD2 (5 bases). In germline, CDR1 is SGHRS, CDR2 YFSETQ. V was clipped by 0 bases and J by 7 bases, with 5 bases between them. CDR3 length: 12 amino acids.

The gene calls are TRBV20-1 and TRBJ1-1; D remains unclear. The CDR3 extends over 11 amino acids. Trimming took 5 bases from V and 5 from J, leaving 9 bases between them. Germline CDR1 is DFQATT and CDR2 is SNEGSKA (reference sequence). The DNA for the CDR3 is TGCAGTGCTGAGAGAGTTACTGAAGCTTTCTTT. Its translation: CSAERVTEAFF.

This clone was counted between two and nine times. Other DNA sequences in the sample encode the same CDR3. The genes are TRBV6-5 and TRBJ1-1, with a tentative D call TRBD1 (5 bases). The V and J ends lost 2 bases and 0 bases respectively, with 7 bases between them. The CDR3 runs to 14 residues. In germline, CDR1 is MNHEY, CDR2 SVGAGI. The CDR3 protein is CASSYAGLNTEAFF. The CDR3 region has the DNA TGTGCCAGCAGTTACGCAGGGCTGAACACTGAAGCTTTCTTT.

This chain links TRBV5-1 with TRBJ2-1; 10 bases agree with TRBD2. Germline-derived CDR1 and CDR2 are SGHRS and YFSETQ. The CDR3 has 15 amino acids. V gave up 2 bases and J gave up 5 bases; unmatched junction bases: 4. The CDR3 DNA reads as TGCGCCAGCAGCTTAGGACTAGCGGAACACAATGAGCAGTTCTTC. Amino acid sequence: CASSLGLAEHNEQFF.

This rearrangement joins TRBV10-3 to TRBJ1-2; 10 positions match TRBD1. V lost 0 bases and J lost 1; bases outside the gene matches: 8. CDR1 is ENHRY, CDR2 SYGVKD, per germline. The CDR3 has 18 amino acids. CDR3 nucleotides: TGTGCCATCAGTGAGTCCTGGGACAGGGGCCGACTTAACTATGGCTACACCTTC. Translated, it gives CAISESWDRGRLNYGYTF.

Remarks on this clone: Other DNA sequences of this sample code for an identical CDR3. CDR3 region: CASSDAGYTYEQYF. CDR3 bases: TGTGCCAGCAGTGATGCGGGATATACCTACGAGCAGTACTTC. The chain has TRBV2 and TRBJ2-7; a weak D match, TRBD2 (6 bases). There are 14 residues in the CDR3. CDR1 and CDR2 from the germline V gene are SNHLY and FYNNEI. V lost 3 bases to trimming and J lost 2 bases, with 11 bases between them.

This chain joins TRBV18 and TRBJ1-2, with D perhaps TRBD1 (6 bases). Germline V gene sequence: CDR1 KGHSH, CDR2 LQKENI. This CDR3 comprises 17 residues. Trimming shortened V by 5 bases and J by 4 bases, and 23 bases separated the two germline ends. CDR3 in amino acids: CASSTALSVQGSYGYTF. CDR3 DNA: TGTGCCAGCTCAACGGCCCTTTCGGTTCAGGGGTCCTATGGCTACACCTTC.

V is TRBV2 and J is TRBJ2-3; D is possibly TRBD2 (6 bases). V dropped 1 base and J dropped 3 bases, with 11 bases sitting between them. CDR3 size: 15 residues. Per germline, CDR1 SNHLY and CDR2 FYNNEI. The CDR3 region is CASSEEWTTTDTQYF. The CDR3 nucleotides read TGTGCCAGCAGTGAAGAGTGGACTACGACAGATACGCAGTATTTT.

The V call is TRBV2, the J call TRBJ2-5; 12 bases fit TRBD2. This CDR3 is 19 amino acids long. Germline V lookup: CDR1 SNHLY, CDR2 FYNNEI. The V and J ends lost 4 bases and 0 bases, in that order; junction bases with no gene match: 12. CDR3 sequence reads: CASSVSFPSGGDNQETQYF. CDR3 DNA sequence: TGTGCCAGCAGTGTATCCTTCCCTAGCGGGGGGGATAACCAAGAGACCCAGTACTTC.

The CDR3 spells CAWSVGRGASYEQYF. In nucleotides, the CDR3 is TGTGCCTGGAGTGTAGGCAGGGGCGCGTCCTACGAGCAGTACTTC. This chain connects TRBV30 to TRBJ2-7; TRBD1 might be the D (6 bases). Germline CDR1 GTSNPN, CDR2 SVGIG (reference sequence). The CDR3 has 15 amino acids. Trimming took 0 bases from V and 1 from J, leaving 13 bases between them.

This sequence joins TRBV27 and TRBJ1-5; no definite D call. There are 16 residues in the CDR3. Germline V gene data show CDR1 as MNHEY and CDR2 as SMNVEV (reference sequence). V dropped 2 bases and J dropped 0 bases, with 11 bases sitting between them. In DNA form, the CDR3 reads TGTGCCAGCAGTTTAGGAACTGGGCCTAGCAATCAGCCCCAGCATTTT. Translation gives CASSLGTGPSNQPQHF.

The chain links TRBV19 to TRBJ1-5, with TRBD1 matching over 9 bases. Germline-derived CDR1 and CDR2 are LNHDA and SQIVND (reference sequence). This CDR3 contains 14 residues. The V segment lost 5 bases and the J segment 5 bases; nucleotides outside the gene matches: 4. CDR3 in amino acids: CASSRDRADQPQHF. CDR3 DNA sequence: TGTGCCAGTAGTCGGGACAGGGCGGATCAGCCCCAGCATTTT.

V and J are TRBV5-6 and TRBJ1-6; 8 bases are a match to TRBD1. The CDR3 is 16 residues long. The V segment lost 1 base and the J segment 7 bases; nucleotides outside the gene matches: 7. Germline-derived CDR1 and CDR2 are SGHDT and YYEEEE. DNA of the CDR3: TGTGCCAGCAGCTTGTGGCTCTGGGACAGGAATTCACCCCTCCACTTT. Protein product: CASSLWLWDRNSPLHF.

The gene calls are TRBV5-1 and TRBJ2-2; 7 positions agree with TRBD1. The germline gives CDR1 SGHRS, CDR2 YFSETQ. Trimming took 4 bases from V and 4 from J; bases not matched to a gene: 7. The CDR3 consists of 15 residues. The CDR3 loop reads CASSTRQGATGELFF. The CDR3 nucleotides are TGCGCCAGCAGCACCCGACAGGGAGCCACCGGGGAGCTGTTTTTT.

Points on this clone: At one boundary the junction diverges from the germline segment, which might be a read error. The chain combines TRBV5-1 with TRBJ2-6; possibly TRBD1 for D (5 bases). Germline CDR1 is SGHRS and CDR2 is YFSETQ. The CDR3 consists of 16 residues. This CDR3 reads CASSVDGHSGANGLTF. The CDR3 region has the DNA TGCGCCAGCAGCGTGGACGGGCACTCTGGGGCCAACGGCCTGACTTTC.

The chain carries TRBV18 and TRBJ2-1; 9 positions match TRBD1. V gave up 3 bases and J gave up 9 bases; unmatched junction bases: 12. In germline, CDR1 is KGHSH, CDR2 LQKENI. This CDR3 comprises 16 residues. The CDR3 region has the DNA TGTGCCAGCTCACCTTGGACAGGGGACGTACAAAGTGAGCAGTTCTTC. This gives the protein CASSPWTGDVQSEQFF.